This is a list of T cell receptor beta chains from one sample in a study of T cell responses to AZD1222 COVID-19 vaccine. Sequenced by immunoSEQ multiplex PCR; TCRdb stores in-frame clones only, minus some. The repertoire has over 150,000 clones, about nine tenths of them found once; the top ten carry less than 3%. Sequencing used peripheral blood, obtained on day 0 of AZD1222 vaccination. The receptors were gathered from an adult in good health. CDR3s include the opening cysteine and the closing phenylalanine or tryptophan.

v_call cdr3_aa
TRBV28 CASSWRLGGNQPQHF
TRBV7-2 CASSLDWGSPLHF
TRBV4-2 CASSLAGTGNGYGYTF
TRBV28 CASSLLAGGVHEQFF
TRBV19 CASSMKRQASNQPQHF
TRBV4-1 CASSQAFGDAEAFF
TRBV7-6 CASSFPGHRLENTEAFF
TRBV5-4 CASSLGSTFYEQYF
TRBV19 CASEVGTGVQNTQYF
TRBV5-1 CASRRTGQGDTEAFF
TRBV18 CASFQGADYGYTF
TRBV27 CASSPRGDQPQHF
TRBV5-6 CASSSPRRGAAGELFF
TRBV10-1 CASGTAQETQYF
TRBV5-4 CASSLGPGTGTYEQYF
TRBV19 CASSISRRRSHEQFF
TRBV5-1 CASSVAEFAYGYTF
TRBV28 CASCRGSFLGGNTIYF
TRBV19 CASSSRRGQVYEQYF
TRBV10-3 CASWGPFGQGGGEQYF
TRBV3-1/TRBV3-2 CASSQSASTDTQYF
TRBV18 CASSPGATDTQYF
TRBV11-1 CASSLQAGNIQYF
TRBV5-4 CASSLVQGREQYF
TRBV12-5 CASGLGTPGAYSPLHF
TRBV19 CASTRTGGVNTIYF
TRBV7-2 CASSLTWEQFF
TRBV4-1 CASSQVLSHNYGYTF
TRBV14 CASSQGTLSTDTQYF
TRBV12-3/TRBV12-4 CASSLVPSSGYTF
TRBV6-5 CASSPDRRGTYEQYF
TRBV11-1 CASSRGLAGYEQYF
TRBV11-2 CASSLDEQYF
TRBV27 CASSPSGGGWNSPLHF
TRBV28 CASSLSGRRVYNEQFF
TRBV29-1 CSVGATGGKTEAFF
TRBV15 CATSTWNQETQYF
TRBV7-9 CASSDTRDRNTGELFF
TRBV2 CASSDQVKVYGYTF
TRBV7-8 CASSLAIGQDQETQYF
TRBV11-2 CASSLDGNQGRPRNTIYF
TRBV15 CATSGVKGQKETQYF
TRBV6-5 CASSTGQGPYGYTF
TRBV18 CASSDAGAKGEKLFF
TRBV10-3 CAISATGETQYF
TRBV5-5 CASSLAADYYEQYF
TRBV24-1 CATSDRDRQGEQYF
TRBV5-4 CASSLGGTGALYEQYF
TRBV6-5 CASMTMRGSYEQYF
TRBV5-1 CASSWDGYNEQFF
TRBV6-5 CASSWRFADTQYF
TRBV5-1 CASSLAGPYEQYF
TRBV16 CASSPYDSNQPQHF
TRBV7-9 CASSFLDRYTEAFF